A single TCR beta chain is shown here with its context. Its antigen is unknown. The data were obtained in a study of cytomegalovirus exposure and HLA in healthy donors. The PCR contained 60 Vbeta and 13 Jbeta primers. Produced via immunoSEQ multiplex PCR; TCRdb's table is partial and in-frame only. The repertoire has approximately 140,000 clones, approximately 80% of them found once; the top ten carry roughly 4.7%. Study findings and constraints: TCR beta V segments were, for the most part, productive about 87% or about 30% of the time in an earlier analysis. Later on, an analysis tied approximately 15,000 TCR beta sequences to HLA alleles at 0.05 false discovery rate. The authors enumerated over 150 TCR beta chains as linked to cytomegalovirus.

Trimming cost V 3 bases and J 2 bases, with 10 bases left between them. The germline CDR1 and CDR2 sequences are SGHTA and FQGNSA. The CDR3 loop spans 14 amino acids. Donors were ostensibly healthy at sampling, although undocumented immune exposures were probable. The chain links TRBV7-2 to TRBJ1-2, with unresolved D. This clonotype was obtained from a male donor in good health and CMV-seronegative. Sequencing was performed on PBMCs. In DNA form, the CDR3 reads TGTGCCAGCAGCTTGGGAGGCCCCAACTATGGCTACACCTTC. This codes for CASSLGGPNYGYTF.